These 20 T cell receptor beta chains were sequenced from one sample in a study of T cell repertoires in cytomegalovirus infection. MiXCR, applied by TCRdb to the reads, yields one record per CDR3 protein. The sample has about 890,000 distinct CDR3 sequences, under 40% seen once; the top ten hold about an eighth. These TCRs' antigens remain unknown. The sequencing used cultured CD8+ T cells from PBMCs, collected from culture after CMV antigen stimulation. The receptors derive from a human donor in good health (CMV status not recorded). Some clones in this sample may be carry-over from other donors' samples.

The genes are TRBV29-1 and TRBJ1-5, with a possible D match to TRBD1 (6 bases). V was shortened by 6 bases and J by 0 bases, with 12 bases between the two germline ends. CDR3 length equals 14 residues. Germline-derived CDR1 and CDR2 are SQVTM and ANQGSEA. CDR3 nucleotide sequence: TGCAGCGTGACAGGTGCCGATAGCAATCAGCCCCAGCATTTT. This codes for CSVTGADSNQPQHF.

The chain is built from TRBV2 and TRBJ2-6; the D gene is possibly TRBD1 (6 bases). The CDR3 contains 16 residues. V lost 3 bases and J 0 bases, leaving 9 bases between the germline ends. CDR1 is SNHLY and CDR2 is FYNNEI in the germline V gene. The chain's CDR3 is CASSEGAYSGANVLTF. The CDR3, as DNA: TGTGCCAGCAGTGAGGGGGCCTACTCTGGGGCCAACGTCCTGACTTTC.

This clonotype came up a few times. The J gene is TRBJ1-4, the V gene TRBV4-1; 11 bases agree with TRBD1. The CDR3 is 19 residues long. After removal of 3 bases from V and 4 bases from J, the junction contained 13 bases not matched to a gene. Per germline, CDR1 MGHRA and CDR2 YSYEKL. The DNA of the CDR3 is TGCGCCAGCAGCCATCCCCCTACCGGACAGGGGGCTTATAATGAAAAACTGTTTTTT. Residues: CASSHPPTGQGAYNEKLFF.

CDR3 nucleotide sequence: TGTGCCAGCAGCGTAGTTCCGGGGGACTTTTCACCCCTCCACTTT. Translation: CASSVVPGDFSPLHF. The chain joins TRBV9 to TRBJ1-6, with D perhaps matching TRBD1 (5 bases). The germline V gene encodes CDR1 SGDLS and CDR2 YYNGEE. V lost 0 bases and J lost 9, with 13 bases in between. The CDR3 is 15 amino acids.

The CDR3 DNA reads as TGCGCCAGCAGCCAGGACGGTGGGGGGTATCAGCCCCAGCATTTT. Its translation: CASSQDGGGYQPQHF. The J gene is TRBJ1-5, the V gene TRBV4-1; tentative D call: TRBD1 (5 bases). Trimming removed 3 bases at V and 5 bases at J, with 14 bases between. CDR1 is MGHRA and CDR2 is YSYEKL in the germline V gene. The CDR3 has 15 amino acids.

This sequence joins TRBV27 and TRBJ2-3; D may match TRBD1 or TRBD2 (6 bases each). Germline V gene lookup returns CDR1 MNHEY and CDR2 SMNVEV (reference sequence). The CDR3 contains 16 residues. The V gene lost 5 bases and the J gene lost 4 bases, with 19 bases spanning the gap. DNA for the CDR3: TGTGCCAGCAGTCCTCAGCTAGCAAGGGGGGCAGATACGCAGTATTTT. This translates into CASSPQLARGADTQYF.

DNA for the CDR3: TGTGCCAGCAGTTACTCGTCCCCTCACACTGAAGCTTTCTTT. It is translated as CASSYSSPHTEAFF. The chain uses TRBV6-2 or TRBV6-3 and TRBJ1-1; D is undetermined. Trimming took 0 bases from V and 3 from J, leaving 8 bases between them. Germline-derived CDR1 and CDR2 are MNHEY and SVGEGT. The CDR3 extends over 14 amino acids.

The rearrangement uses TRBV2 and TRBJ1-1, with D possibly being TRBD1 (5 bases). Germline CDR1 reads SNHLY; CDR2 reads FYNNEI. The CDR3 runs 15 residues. V lost 6 bases to trimming and J lost 2 bases, with 16 bases between them. The CDR3, as DNA: TGTGCCAGCAGAACGGGGCCAGTGGGTAACACTGAAGCTTTCTTT. Amino acid sequence: CASRTGPVGNTEAFF.

V usage is TRBV11-1 and J usage is TRBJ1-6, with a weak D call TRBD1 (6 bases). The V end was cut by 5 bases, the J end by 6 bases, with 20 bases between. CDR1 and CDR2 (germline): SGHAT, FQDESV (reference sequence). The CDR3 contains 17 residues. The chain's CDR3 is CASSPHMSGARNSPLHF. The CDR3 coding sequence is TGTGCCAGCAGCCCCCATATGTCAGGGGCGCGTAATTCACCCCTCCACTTT.

At least ten counts were recorded for this clonotype. The rearrangement joins TRBV7-2 to TRBJ1-1; 7 bases align to TRBD1. The junction had 5 bases not matched to a gene; V was cut back by 3 bases and J by 1 base. The CDR3 contains 15 residues. Germline-derived CDR1 and CDR2 are SGHTA and FQGNSA. CDR3 in amino acids: CASSFQGTANTEAFF. CDR3 DNA sequence: TGTGCCAGCAGCTTCCAAGGGACAGCGAACACTGAAGCTTTCTTT.

The gene calls are TRBV4-1 and TRBJ1-5, with TRBD1 identical over 8 bases. The J segment lost 9 bases and the V segment lost 4 bases, leaving 8 bases of the junction unmatched. Germline values: CDR1 MGHRA, CDR2 YSYEKL. The CDR3 has 14 residues. The CDR3 here is CASSPGQGALPQHF. CDR3 nucleotide sequence: TGCGCCAGCAGCCCTGGACAGGGTGCGCTGCCCCAGCATTTT.

This clonotype was detected a few times. The chain carries TRBV28 and TRBJ1-6; D is unresolved. The CDR3 totals 15 residues. V lost 4 bases, J lost 8 bases, and 15 bases lay in between. Germline assignment: CDR1 MDHEN and CDR2 SYDVKM. Here the CDR3 reads CASSSEVGWDSPLHF. CDR3 DNA: TGTGCCAGCAGTTCCGAGGTAGGGTGGGATTCACCCCTCCACTTT. Variable domain in full (rest from reference TRBV28 and TRBJ1-6): DVKVTQSSRYLVKRTGEKVFLECVQDMDHENMFWYRQDPGLGLRLIYFSYDVKMKEKGDIPEGYSVSREKKERFSLILESASTNQTSMYLCASSSEVGWDSPLHFGNGTRLTVT.

This clonotype was seen only a few times. The rearrangement links TRBV9 to TRBJ2-7; D might be TRBD2 (5 bases). V was trimmed by 3 bases and J by 2 bases, leaving 12 bases between them. In germline, CDR1 is SGDLS, CDR2 YYNGEE. The CDR3 runs to 14 residues. CDR3 in DNA: TGTGCCAGCAGCGGGAGCGGCACTACCTACGAGCAGTACTTC. Protein product: CASSGSGTTYEQYF.

This clonotype appeared a few times. The V gene is TRBV20-1, the J gene TRBJ2-5; 10 bases are shared with TRBD2. The CDR3 covers 18 residues. Per germline, CDR1 DFQATT and CDR2 SNEGSKA (reference sequence). V lost 0 bases to trimming and J lost 5 bases; unmatched junction nucleotides: 15. This chain's CDR3 is CSARDRSLASGGWETQYF. The DNA for the CDR3 is TGCAGTGCTAGAGACCGATCCCTGGCTAGCGGGGGCTGGGAGACCCAGTACTTC.

The rearrangement links TRBV27 to TRBJ1-4, with TRBD1 as a possible D gene (6 bases). V shed 8 bases and J shed 8 bases, with 21 bases lying between them. CDR1 MNHEY and CDR2 SMNVEV come from the germline V gene (reference sequence). The CDR3 is 15 amino acids. The CDR3 protein is CASALRAGEREKLFF. The DNA for the CDR3 is TGTGCCAGCGCCCTGAGGGCAGGGGAAAGGGAAAAACTGTTTTTT.

This clonotype was detected only a few times. The chain is built from TRBV4-1 and TRBJ2-5; TRBD1 aligns across 8 bases. The CDR3 length is 20 residues. V lost 0 bases to trimming and J lost 4 bases; unmatched junction nucleotides: 19. From germline, CDR1 is MGHRA and CDR2 YSYEKL. CDR3 sequence: CASSQEYKTGAGGFAETQYF. The CDR3, as DNA: TGCGCCAGCAGCCAAGAGTATAAAACCGGGGCAGGGGGCTTTGCAGAGACCCAGTACTTC.

This clonotype was observed a handful of times. This chain uses TRBV6-6 with TRBJ1-1; D remains ambiguous. Germline V gene sequence: CDR1 MNHNY, CDR2 SVGAGI (reference sequence). This CDR3 spans 14 amino acids. V was clipped by 0 bases and J by 0 bases, with 5 bases between them. CDR3 protein: CASSYSILNTEAFF. The CDR3 DNA reads TGTGCCAGCAGTTACTCGATATTGAACACTGAAGCTTTCTTT.

In its sample, this clonotype was seen a few times. This chain uses TRBV3-1 with TRBJ2-3; D tentatively reads TRBD1 or TRBD2 (6 bases each). V lost 1 base and J 3 bases, leaving 20 bases between the germline ends. The CDR3 runs to 18 residues. CDR1 and CDR2 from the germline V gene are LGHDT and YNNKEL (reference sequence). CDR3 nucleotide sequence: TGTGCCAGCAGCCAAGTTCTAACGGGGGCTAGCGCGACAGATACGCAGTATTTT. Amino acids: CASSQVLTGASATDTQYF.

Written as DNA, the CDR3 is TGTGCCAGCAGCTCGGGACGGAACCCCTACGAGCAGTACTTC. Translation gives CASSSGRNPYEQYF. The V gene is TRBV7-9, the J gene TRBJ2-7, with D perhaps given as TRBD1 or TRBD2 (5 bases each). Trimming removed 4 bases from V and 2 bases from J, with 12 bases in between. Germline V gene lookup returns CDR1 SEHNR and CDR2 FQNEAQ (reference sequence). This CDR3 is 14 amino acids long.

The chain has TRBV29-1 and TRBJ2-5, with TRBD2 matching 8 bases. The CDR3 covers 17 residues. J was trimmed by 2 bases and V by 3 bases; bases with no gene match: 14. CDR1 SQVTM and CDR2 ANQGSEA come from the germline V gene. The CDR3 region has the DNA TGCAGCGTTGATCGGCTGCTAGGCGGGGGGACTCAAGAGACCCAGTACTTC. Its protein product is CSVDRLLGGGTQETQYF.